Presented here are 19 T cell receptor beta chains from one specimen sequenced in a study of monozygotic twins with inflammatory bowel disease. TCRdb reprocessed the 5' RACE reads; each CDR3 protein has one entry and no DNA is given. The table lists 200,000 to 250,000 distinct CDR3 sequences, with roughly 7.5% in the top ten. The sequenced material came from blood. Receptor source: a human donor with ulcerative colitis or Crohn's disease, or a healthy co-twin of an affected twin (not recorded which).

The chain recombines TRBV6-5 with TRBJ2-3; checking the TCRdb D call of TRBD1 is not possible without DNA. The germline V gene has CDR1 MNHEY and CDR2 SVGAGI. The CDR3 totals 16 residues. The CDR3 protein is CASSLQGGSTTDTQYF.

The chain couples TRBV6-5 to TRBJ2-7; TCRdb lists TRBD1, though no DNA is available to test this call. CDR1 and CDR2 (germline): MNHEY, SVGAGI. There are 15 residues in the CDR3. Here the CDR3 reads CASSYSWDAAYEQYF.

This chain uses TRBV20-1 with TRBJ2-7; checking the TCRdb D call of TRBD1 is not possible without DNA. Germline lookup yields CDR1 DFQATT and CDR2 SNEGSKA (reference sequence). The CDR3 consists of 11 residues. The CDR3 spells CVWGGGYEQYF.

This chain uses TRBV29-1 with TRBJ2-7; TCRdb proposes TRBD1, but this gene call is untestable without DNA. The CDR3 runs to 12 residues. Germline values: CDR1 SQVTM, CDR2 ANQGSEA. The CDR3 is CSGRQGANEQYF.

V and J are TRBV5-1 and TRBJ1-1; there is no DNA to check the TCRdb D call of TRBD1. The CDR3 is 13 amino acids. Germline V gene sequence: CDR1 SGHRS, CDR2 YFSETQ. CDR3 sequence reads: CASRLTGNAEAYF. Full variable domain (outside the CDR3, taken from reference TRBV5-1 and TRBJ1-1): KAGVTQTPRYLIKTRGQQVTLSCSPISGHRSVSWYQQTPGQGLQFLFEYFSETQRNKGNFPGRFSGRQFSNSRSEMNVSTLELGDSALYLCASRLTGNAEAYFGQGTRLTVV.

The CDR3 sequence is CASSYTGGDGYTF. The chain has TRBV5-1 and TRBJ1-2; the TCRdb D gene call, TRBD1, has no DNA to confirm it. This CDR3 region has 13 residues. CDR1 and CDR2 from the germline V gene are SGHRS and YFSETQ.

The J gene is TRBJ1-1, the V gene TRBV5-1; TCRdb designates TRBD1, a call that cannot be tested without DNA. There are 15 residues in the CDR3. Germline V gives CDR1 SGHRS, CDR2 YFSETQ. The CDR3 loop reads CASSFLGTLNTEAFF.

This sequence joins TRBV20-1 and TRBJ1-1. Germline CDR1 and CDR2: DFQATT and SNEGSKA (reference sequence). CDR3 length: 12 residues. The CDR3 region is CSAKDYNTEAFF.

V and J are TRBV6-1 and TRBJ1-5. The CDR3 has 18 amino acids. Germline values: CDR1 MNHNS, CDR2 SASEGT. The CDR3 is CASSERLSDAVSNQPQHF.

The genes are TRBV4-3 and TRBJ1-1; TCRdb calls TRBD1, which cannot be checked without DNA. CDR1 and CDR2 from the germline V gene are LGHNA and YSLEER. The CDR3 totals 12 residues. This CDR3 is CASSQGGGGAFF.

V usage is TRBV7-3 and J usage is TRBJ2-1; TCRdb picks TRBD2, but there is no DNA to check that call. The germline gives CDR1 SGHTA, CDR2 FQGTGA. The CDR3 is 16 residues long. CDR3 amino acids: CASSSRLAGGVNEQFF.

This chain uses TRBV18 with TRBJ2-3. Per germline, CDR1 KGHSH and CDR2 LQKENI. CDR3 size: 13 residues. CDR3 loop: CASSPLSTDTQYF.

The chain has TRBV7-3 and TRBJ2-2; TCRdb indicates TRBD2, and absent DNA this call remains unverified. CDR1 SGHTA and CDR2 FQGTGA come from the germline V gene. This CDR3 has 16 amino acids. CDR3 sequence: CASSLRSGSRTGELFF.

The chain carries TRBV20-1 and TRBJ1-1. Germline loops: CDR1 DFQATT, CDR2 SNEGSKA (reference sequence). CDR3 size: 13 residues. The chain's CDR3 is CSASLQPNTEAFF.

The gene calls are TRBV20-1 and TRBJ1-2; TCRdb outputs TRBD1, but without DNA this stays unchecked. From germline, CDR1 is DFQATT and CDR2 SNEGSKA (reference sequence). The CDR3 has 11 residues. The CDR3: CSARWGGGYTF.

The V call is TRBV30, the J call TRBJ2-1; as DNA is missing, the TRBD2 call by TCRdb cannot be tested. Germline CDR1 and CDR2: GTSNPN and SVGIG (reference sequence). The CDR3 sequence is 14 residues long. The CDR3 loop is CAWQAGGLYNEQFF.

V gene TRBV12-3 or TRBV12-4 combines with J gene TRBJ2-7; TCRdb reports TRBD1, a call that lacks DNA to check it against. The CDR3 loop spans 14 amino acids. The CDR3: CASSLGVLSTEQYF.

The V gene is TRBV7-3, the J gene TRBJ2-1; TCRdb returns TRBD1, unconfirmable since there is no DNA. The germline V gene encodes CDR1 SGHTA and CDR2 FQGTGA. CDR3 length: 14 residues. CDR3 sequence reads: CASSPGQHYNEQFF.

The chain uses TRBV18 and TRBJ1-3; TCRdb indicates TRBD1, and absent DNA this call remains unverified. This CDR3 is 15 amino acids long. CDR1 and CDR2 from the germline V gene are KGHSH and LQKENI. CDR3 sequence: CASSPGVPSGNTIYF. The full variable domain, rest sourced from reference TRBV18 and TRBJ1-3, is NAGVMQNPRHLVRRRGQEARLRCSPMKGHSHVYWYRQLPEEGLKFMVYLQKENIIDESGMPKERFSAEFPKEGPSILRIQQVVRGDSAAYFCASSPGVPSGNTIYFGEGSWLTVV.